This TCR beta chain appears in the sequencing data of a study of blood T cell repertoires in COVID-19. About the study: Material from acute and convalescent COVID-19 was sourced from the United States, Italy and Spain. PBMCs, B-cell-depleted T cells, or T cells provided the cDNA or gDNA that made up the material.

Original data processing: Nucleated cell number was recorded as an estimate derived from reference gene primer amplification. The table came from immunoSEQ multiplex PCR; TCRdb's copy has only in-frame clones and leaves some out. The D gene and trimming were derived from the DNA, and the V and J assignments and clone size from that table. This sample has more than 250,000 clones, with around 83% found just once. CDR3 length: 17 residues. Trimming at V came to 2 bases and at J to 8 bases, leaving 12 bases not matched to a gene. Germline V gene sequence: CDR1 MGHRA, CDR2 YSYEKL. The specimen sequenced was peripheral blood. The clonotype originates from a woman in her 50s with acute or convalescent COVID-19. This sequence joins TRBV4-1 and TRBJ1-6; 7 nucleotides line up with TRBD1. The CDR3 sequence: CASSQLIIGTAYSPLHF. The CDR3 DNA reads TGCGCCAGCAGCCAATTAATCATCGGGACAGCCTATTCACCCCTCCACTTT.